This record covers a single T cell receptor (beta chain). The assay, immunoSEQ v3.0, was run at survey level. The assay was immunoSEQ multiplex PCR, and TCRdb's table has in-frame clones only and misses some. The sample holds around 20,000 clones, around four fifths seen once. V trimming: 6 bases; J trimming: 6 bases; junction bases outside the gene matches: 7. The CDR3 is 15 amino acids. Germline CDR1 SNHLY, CDR2 FYNNEI. This sample was included in a study of long-term antiretroviral therapy in people with HIV. The rearrangement uses TRBV2 and TRBJ2-2; the match to TRBD2 covers 10 bases. Material: unsorted PBMCs, obtained 0.5 years after starting antiretroviral therapy. This TCR was recovered from a man between 18 and 29 years old with HIV. In DNA, the CDR3 is TGTGCCAGCAGGCGGACTAGCGGCTTAGCCGGGGAGCTGTTTTTT. Residues: CASRRTSGLAGELFF.